This T cell receptor (beta chain) emerged from a study of blood T cell repertoires in COVID-19. About the study: The United States, Italy and Spain supplied acute and convalescent COVID-19 samples. Sources were T cells, B-cell-depleted T cells, or PBMCs; the material itself was cDNA or gDNA.

One Seattle source followed patients from active infection through their disease course. Authors' methods: Amplification of reference gene primers provided the estimated nucleated cell counts. Profiling relied on immunoSEQ multiplex PCR, and the TCRdb table lists in-frame clones only, not all of them. V, J and clone size are taken as reported in that table, and D and trimming were inferred from the DNA itself. Of about 170,000 clones listed, just over 90% are singletons. The sample holds one count of this clone. Germline V gene lookup returns CDR1 MNHEY and CDR2 SMNVEV (reference sequence). The CDR3 has 15 residues. V shed 7 bases and J shed 3 bases, with 15 bases lying between them.

V usage is TRBV27 and J usage is TRBJ2-2, with a tentative D call TRBD2 (5 bases). The sequencing sample was made of peripheral blood. This clonotype originated in a man aged 18 to 35 with COVID-19, enrolled during active disease. The CDR3 DNA follows: TGTGCCAGCACAAACGGGGAGATTCACACCGGGGAGCTGTTTTTT. As protein: CASTNGEIHTGELFF.